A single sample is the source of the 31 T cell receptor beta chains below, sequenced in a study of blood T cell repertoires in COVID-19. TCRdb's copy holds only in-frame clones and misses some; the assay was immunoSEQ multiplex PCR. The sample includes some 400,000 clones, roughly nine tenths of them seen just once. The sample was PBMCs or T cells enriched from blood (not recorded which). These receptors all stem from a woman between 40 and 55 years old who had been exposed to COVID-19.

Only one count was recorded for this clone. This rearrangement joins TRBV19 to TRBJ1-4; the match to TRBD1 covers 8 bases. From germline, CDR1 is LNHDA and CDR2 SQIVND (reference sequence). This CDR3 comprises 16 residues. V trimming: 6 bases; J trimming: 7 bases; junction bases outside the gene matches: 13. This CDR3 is CASRPHGQGWGEKLFF. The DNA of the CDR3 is TGTGCCAGTAGACCCCACGGACAGGGCTGGGGTGAAAAACTGTTTTTT.

The CDR3 region has the DNA TGTGCCTGGAGTTTTCCCCCAGGGGGGTTAAATGAAAAACTGTTTTTT. Amino acid sequence: CAWSFPPGGLNEKLFF. J is TRBJ1-4 and V is TRBV30; 7 nucleotides line up with TRBD1. Germline loops: CDR1 GTSNPN, CDR2 SVGIG (reference sequence). The CDR3 is 16 residues long. The ends lost 2 bases at V and 5 bases at J; junction bases unmatched: 11. The full variable domain, in which reference TRBV30 and TRBJ1-4 provide the parts outside the CDR3, is SQTIHQWPATLVQPVGSPLSLECTVEGTSNPNLYWYRQAAGRGLQLLFYSVGIGQISSEVPQNLSASRPQDRQFILSSKKLLLSDSGFYLCAWSFPPGGLNEKLFFGSGTQLSVL.

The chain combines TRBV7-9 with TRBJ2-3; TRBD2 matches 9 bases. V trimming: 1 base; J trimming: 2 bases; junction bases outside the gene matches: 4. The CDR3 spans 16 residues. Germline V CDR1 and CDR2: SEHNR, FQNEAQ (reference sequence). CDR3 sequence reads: CASSLVLAGTTDTQYF. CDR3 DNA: TGTGCCAGCAGCTTAGTCCTAGCGGGAACCACAGATACGCAGTATTTT.

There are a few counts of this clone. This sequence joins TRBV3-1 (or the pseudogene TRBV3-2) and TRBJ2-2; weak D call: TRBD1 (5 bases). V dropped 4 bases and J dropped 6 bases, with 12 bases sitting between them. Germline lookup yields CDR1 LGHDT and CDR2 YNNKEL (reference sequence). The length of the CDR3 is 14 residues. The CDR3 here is CASSLNAGSGELFF. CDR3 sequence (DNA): TGTGCCAGCAGCCTTAATGCAGGGTCCGGGGAGCTGTTTTTT.

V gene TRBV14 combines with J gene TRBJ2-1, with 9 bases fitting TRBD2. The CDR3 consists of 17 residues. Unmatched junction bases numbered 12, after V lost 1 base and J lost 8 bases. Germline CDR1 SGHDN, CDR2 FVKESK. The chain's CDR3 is CASSQVGSGGPLDEQFF. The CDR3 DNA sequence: TGTGCCAGCAGCCAAGTTGGCAGCGGGGGGCCCCTGGATGAGCAGTTCTTC.

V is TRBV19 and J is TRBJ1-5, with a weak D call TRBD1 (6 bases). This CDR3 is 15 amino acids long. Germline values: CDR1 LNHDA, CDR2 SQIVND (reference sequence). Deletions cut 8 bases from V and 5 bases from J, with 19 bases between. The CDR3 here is CASLSGGHRDQPQHF. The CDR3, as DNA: TGTGCCAGTCTCAGCGGGGGACATCGGGATCAGCCCCAGCATTTT.

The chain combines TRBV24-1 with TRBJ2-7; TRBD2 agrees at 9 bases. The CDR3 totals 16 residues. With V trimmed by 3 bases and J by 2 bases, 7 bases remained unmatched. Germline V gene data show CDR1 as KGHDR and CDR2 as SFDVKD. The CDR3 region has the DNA TGTGCCACCAGTGATGGGGGTAGCGGGAGCCCCTACGAGCAGTACTTC. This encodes CATSDGGSGSPYEQYF.

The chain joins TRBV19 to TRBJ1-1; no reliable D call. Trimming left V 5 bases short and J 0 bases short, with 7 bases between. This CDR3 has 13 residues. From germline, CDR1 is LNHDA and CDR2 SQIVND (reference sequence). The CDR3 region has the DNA TGTGCCAGTAGTCGGAGCCTGAACACTGAAGCTTTCTTT. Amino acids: CASSRSLNTEAFF.

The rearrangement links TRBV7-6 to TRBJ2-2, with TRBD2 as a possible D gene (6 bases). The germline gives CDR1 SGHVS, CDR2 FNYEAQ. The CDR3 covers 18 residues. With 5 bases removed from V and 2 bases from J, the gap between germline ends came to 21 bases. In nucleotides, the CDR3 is TGTGCCAGCAGCCCCCGTAGTAGGGAGGAGATAAACACCGGGGAGCTGTTTTTT. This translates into CASSPRSREEINTGELFF.

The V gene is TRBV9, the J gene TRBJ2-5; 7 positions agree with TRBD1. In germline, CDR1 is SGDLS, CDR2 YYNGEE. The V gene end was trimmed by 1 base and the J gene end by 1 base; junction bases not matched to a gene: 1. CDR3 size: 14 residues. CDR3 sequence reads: CASSVRTGQETQYF. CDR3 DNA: TGTGCCAGCAGCGTAAGGACAGGCCAAGAGACCCAGTACTTC. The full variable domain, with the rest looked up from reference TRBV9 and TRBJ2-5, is DSGVTQTPKHLITATGQRVTLRCSPRSGDLSVYWYQQSLDQGLQFLIQYYNGEERAKGNILERFSAQQFPDLHSELNLSSLELGDSALYFCASSVRTGQETQYFGPGTRLLVL.

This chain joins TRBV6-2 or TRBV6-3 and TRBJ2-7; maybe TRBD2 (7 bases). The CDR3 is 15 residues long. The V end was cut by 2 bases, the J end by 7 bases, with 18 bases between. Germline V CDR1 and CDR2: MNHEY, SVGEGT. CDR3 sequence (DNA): TGTGCCAGCAGTTACGGACGCGGGAAGGGGGGGGAGCAGTACTTC. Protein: CASSYGRGKGGEQYF.

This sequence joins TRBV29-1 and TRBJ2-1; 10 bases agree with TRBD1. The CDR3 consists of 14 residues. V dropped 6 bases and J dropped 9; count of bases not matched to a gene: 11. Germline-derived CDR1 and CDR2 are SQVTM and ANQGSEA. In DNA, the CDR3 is TGCAGCGTGGACGGGACAGGGGAAGGGGGTGAGCAGTTCTTC. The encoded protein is CSVDGTGEGGEQFF.

Here the CDR3 reads CASSADSGLVYGYTF. In DNA form, the CDR3 reads TGTGCCAGCAGTGCAGATTCAGGGCTGGTCTATGGCTACACCTTC. V gene TRBV2 combines with J gene TRBJ1-2; TRBD1 might be the D (5 bases). V was clipped by 4 bases and J by 4 bases, with 16 bases between them. The CDR3 is 15 amino acids. CDR1 and CDR2 (germline): SNHLY, FYNNEI.

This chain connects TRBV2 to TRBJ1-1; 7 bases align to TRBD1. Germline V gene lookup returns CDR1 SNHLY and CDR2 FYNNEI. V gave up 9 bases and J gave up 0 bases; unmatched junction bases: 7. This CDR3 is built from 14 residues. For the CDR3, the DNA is TGTGCCAGTCGGACAGGACCCATGAACACTGAAGCTTTCTTT. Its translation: CASRTGPMNTEAFF.

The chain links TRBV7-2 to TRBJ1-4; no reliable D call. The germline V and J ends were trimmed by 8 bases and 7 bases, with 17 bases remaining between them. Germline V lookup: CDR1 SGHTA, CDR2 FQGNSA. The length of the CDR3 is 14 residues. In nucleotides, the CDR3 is TGTGCCAGCGGTTGGGCTTCCCTCGGTGAAAAACTGTTTTTT. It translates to CASGWASLGEKLFF.

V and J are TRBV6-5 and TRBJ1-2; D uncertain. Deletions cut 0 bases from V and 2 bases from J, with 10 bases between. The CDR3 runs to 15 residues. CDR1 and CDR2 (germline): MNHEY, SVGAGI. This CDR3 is CASSYSFSGNYGYTF. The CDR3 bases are TGTGCCAGCAGTTACTCTTTTTCGGGGAACTATGGCTACACCTTC.

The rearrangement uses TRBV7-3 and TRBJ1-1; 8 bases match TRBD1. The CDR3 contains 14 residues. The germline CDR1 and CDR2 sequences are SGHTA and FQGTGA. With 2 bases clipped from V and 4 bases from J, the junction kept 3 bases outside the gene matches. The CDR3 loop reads CASSLAGGGTEAFF. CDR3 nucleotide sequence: TGTGCCAGCAGCTTAGCAGGGGGCGGCACTGAAGCTTTCTTT.

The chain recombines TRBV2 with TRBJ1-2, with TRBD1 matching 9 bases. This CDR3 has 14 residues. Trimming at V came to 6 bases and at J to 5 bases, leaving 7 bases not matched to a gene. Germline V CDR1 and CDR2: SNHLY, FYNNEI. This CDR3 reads CASSSGQGSYGYTF. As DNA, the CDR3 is TGTGCCAGCAGCTCGGGACAGGGAAGTTATGGCTACACCTTC.

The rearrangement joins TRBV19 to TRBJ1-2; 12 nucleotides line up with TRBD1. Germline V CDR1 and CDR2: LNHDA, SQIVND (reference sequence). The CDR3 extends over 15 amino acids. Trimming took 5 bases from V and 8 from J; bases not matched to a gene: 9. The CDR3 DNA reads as TGTGCCAGTAGTGGCCTGGGACAGGGGGCGTACGGCTACACCTTC. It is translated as CASSGLGQGAYGYTF. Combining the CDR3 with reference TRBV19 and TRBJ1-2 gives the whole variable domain DGGITQSPKYLFRKEGQNVTLSCEQNLNHDAMYWYRQDPGQGLRLIYYSQIVNDFQKGDIAEGYSVSREKKESFPLTVTSAQKNPTAFYLCASSGLGQGAYGYTFGSGTRLTVV.

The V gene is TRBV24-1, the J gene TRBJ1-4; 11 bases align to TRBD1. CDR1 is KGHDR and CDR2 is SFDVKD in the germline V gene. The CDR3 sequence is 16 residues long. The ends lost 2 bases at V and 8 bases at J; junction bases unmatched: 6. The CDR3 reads CATSDSGTGGREKLFF. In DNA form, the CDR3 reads TGTGCCACCAGTGATTCCGGGACAGGGGGACGGGAAAAACTGTTTTTT.

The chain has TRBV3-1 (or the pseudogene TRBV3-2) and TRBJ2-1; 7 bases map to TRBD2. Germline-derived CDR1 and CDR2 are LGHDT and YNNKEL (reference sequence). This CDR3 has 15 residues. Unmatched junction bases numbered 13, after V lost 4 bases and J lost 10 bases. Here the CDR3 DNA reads TGTGCCAGCAGCCCGGAGAGCCTAGCGGTAACCGAGCAGTTCTTC. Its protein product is CASSPESLAVTEQFF.

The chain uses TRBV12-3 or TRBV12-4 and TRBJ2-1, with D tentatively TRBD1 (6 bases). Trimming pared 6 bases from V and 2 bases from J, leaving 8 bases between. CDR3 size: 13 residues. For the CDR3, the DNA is TGTGCCAGCAGGGGGGCTACCTACAATGAGCAGTTCTTC. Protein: CASRGATYNEQFF.

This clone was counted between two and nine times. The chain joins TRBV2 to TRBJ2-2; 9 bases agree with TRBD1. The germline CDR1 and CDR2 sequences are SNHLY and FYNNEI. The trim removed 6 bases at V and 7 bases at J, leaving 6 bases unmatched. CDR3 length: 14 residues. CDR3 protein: CASRDRGSNGELFF. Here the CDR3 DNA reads TGTGCCAGCAGAGACAGGGGGTCAAACGGGGAGCTGTTTTTT.

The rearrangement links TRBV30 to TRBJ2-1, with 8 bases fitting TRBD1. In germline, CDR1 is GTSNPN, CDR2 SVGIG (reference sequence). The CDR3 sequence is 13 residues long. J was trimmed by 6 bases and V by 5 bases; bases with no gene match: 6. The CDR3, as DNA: TGTGCCTGGGACAGGGGAATGCGCAATGAGCAGTTCTTC. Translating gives CAWDRGMRNEQFF.

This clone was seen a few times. CDR3: CASSDPGIGGNYGYTF. CDR3 coding DNA: TGTGCCAGCAGCGATCCCGGGATCGGGGGTAACTATGGCTACACCTTC. The chain combines TRBV9 with TRBJ1-2, with D possibly being TRBD1 (5 bases). Trimming cost V 3 bases and J 1 base, with 16 bases left between them. Germline V gene data show CDR1 as SGDLS and CDR2 as YYNGEE. CDR3 length: 16 amino acids.

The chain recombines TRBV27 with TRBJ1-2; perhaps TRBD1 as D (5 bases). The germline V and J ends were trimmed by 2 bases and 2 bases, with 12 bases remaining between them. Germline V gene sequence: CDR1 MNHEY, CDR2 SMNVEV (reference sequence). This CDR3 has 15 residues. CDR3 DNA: TGTGCCAGCAGTTTAGTGGGAGGGGAGAACTATGGCTACACCTTC. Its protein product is CASSLVGGENYGYTF.

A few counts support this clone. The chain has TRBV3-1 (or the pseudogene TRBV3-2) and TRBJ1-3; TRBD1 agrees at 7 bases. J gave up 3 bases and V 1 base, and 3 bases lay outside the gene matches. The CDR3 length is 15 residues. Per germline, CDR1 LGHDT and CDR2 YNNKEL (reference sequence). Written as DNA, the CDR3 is TGTGCCAGCAGCCAAGCCAGGGGGAATGGAAACACCATATATTTT. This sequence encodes CASSQARGNGNTIYF.

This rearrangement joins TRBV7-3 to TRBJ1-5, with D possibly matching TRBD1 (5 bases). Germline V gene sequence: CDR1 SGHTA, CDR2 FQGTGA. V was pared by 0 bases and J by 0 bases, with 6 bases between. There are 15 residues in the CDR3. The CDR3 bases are TGTGCCAGCAGCTTAACAGGGGTTAGCAATCAGCCCCAGCATTTT. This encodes CASSLTGVSNQPQHF.

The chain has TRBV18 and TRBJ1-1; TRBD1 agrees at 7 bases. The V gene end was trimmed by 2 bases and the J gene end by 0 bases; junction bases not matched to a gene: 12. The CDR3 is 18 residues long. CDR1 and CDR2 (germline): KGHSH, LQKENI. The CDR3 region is CASSPSPSWQGVNTEAFF. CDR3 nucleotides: TGTGCCAGCTCACCAAGCCCATCCTGGCAGGGGGTGAACACTGAAGCTTTCTTT.

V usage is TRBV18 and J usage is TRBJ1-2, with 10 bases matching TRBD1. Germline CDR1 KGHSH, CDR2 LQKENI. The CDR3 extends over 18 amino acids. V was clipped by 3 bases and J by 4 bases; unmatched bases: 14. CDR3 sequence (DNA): TGTGCCAGCTCACCCCTACCAAGAACCGGGACAGGGGTCTATGGCTACACCTTC. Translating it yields CASSPLPRTGTGVYGYTF. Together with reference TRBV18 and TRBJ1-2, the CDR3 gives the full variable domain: NAGVMQNPRHLVRRRGQEARLRCSPMKGHSHVYWYRQLPEEGLKFMVYLQKENIIDESGMPKERFSAEFPKEGPSILRIQQVVRGDSAAYFCASSPLPRTGTGVYGYTFGSGTRLTVV.

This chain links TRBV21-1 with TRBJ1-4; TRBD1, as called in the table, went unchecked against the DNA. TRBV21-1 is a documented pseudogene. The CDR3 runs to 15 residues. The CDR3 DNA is TGTGCCAGCAGCCCTTGGGACAGGGGTGGTGAAAAACTGTTTTTT. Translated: CASSPWDRGGEKLFF.